The clone carrying this T cell receptor (beta chain) was counted a single time. Primers used in a second PCR of about 6 to 11 cycles were a sample-barcoded 5' primer and a J-beta primer mix. TCRdb reprocessed the 5' RACE reads with MiXCR, giving one entry per CDR3 protein. The table records about 750,000 distinct CDR3 sequences, approximately 55% of them present only once. The sample originates from a study of blood T cells in healthy people across ages. There are 18 residues in the CDR3. CDR1 is SGHTA, CDR2 FQGNSA, per germline. The rearrangement links TRBV7-2 to TRBJ2-1, with TRBD2 identical over 10 bases. The tail of the sequence fits TRBJ2-7 better, so the J call may be wrong. The receptor was derived from an older man in good health. Sequenced sample: blood. CDR3 sequence (DNA): TGTGCCAGCAGCTTGGTACTAGCGGGATACGGGTCCTACAATGAGCAGTACTTC. This codes for CASSLVLAGYGSYNEQYF.